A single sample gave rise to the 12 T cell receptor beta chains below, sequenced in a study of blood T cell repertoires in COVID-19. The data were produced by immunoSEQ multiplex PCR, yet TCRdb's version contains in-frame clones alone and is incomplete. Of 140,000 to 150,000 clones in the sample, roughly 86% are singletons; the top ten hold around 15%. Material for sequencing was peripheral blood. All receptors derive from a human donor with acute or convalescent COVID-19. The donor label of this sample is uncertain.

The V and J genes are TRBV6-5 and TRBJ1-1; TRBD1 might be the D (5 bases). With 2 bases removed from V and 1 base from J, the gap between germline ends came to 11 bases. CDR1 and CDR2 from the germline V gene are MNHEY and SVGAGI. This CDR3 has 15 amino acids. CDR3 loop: CASSYRQSQNTEAFF. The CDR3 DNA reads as TGTGCCAGCAGTTACCGACAGAGTCAGAACACTGAAGCTTTCTTT.

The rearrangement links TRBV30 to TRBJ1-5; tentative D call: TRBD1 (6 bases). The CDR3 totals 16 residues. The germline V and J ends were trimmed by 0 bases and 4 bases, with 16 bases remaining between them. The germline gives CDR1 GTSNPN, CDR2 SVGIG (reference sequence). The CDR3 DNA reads TGTGCCTGGAGTGTAGGCAGGGGACGGATAAATCAGCCCCAGCATTTT. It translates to CAWSVGRGRINQPQHF.

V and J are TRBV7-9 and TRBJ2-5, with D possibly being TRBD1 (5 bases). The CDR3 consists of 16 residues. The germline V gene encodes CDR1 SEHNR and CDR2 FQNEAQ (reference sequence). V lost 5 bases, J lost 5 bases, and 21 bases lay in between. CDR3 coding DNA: TGTGCCAGCAGCCCCCCTAGGCGCCAGGGTGGTGAGACCCAGTACTTC. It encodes CASSPPRRQGGETQYF.

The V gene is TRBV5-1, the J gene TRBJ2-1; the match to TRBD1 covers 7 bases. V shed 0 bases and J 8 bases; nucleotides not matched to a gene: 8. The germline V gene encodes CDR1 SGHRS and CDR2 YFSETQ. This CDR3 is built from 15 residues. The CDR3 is CASSLGGQRLDEQFF. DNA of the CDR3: TGCGCCAGCAGCTTGGGGGGACAGCGCCTCGATGAGCAGTTCTTC. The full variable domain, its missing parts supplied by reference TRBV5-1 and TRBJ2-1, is KAGVTQTPRYLIKTRGQQVTLSCSPISGHRSVSWYQQTPGQGLQFLFEYFSETQRNKGNFPGRFSGRQFSNSRSEMNVSTLELGDSALYLCASSLGGQRLDEQFFGPGTRLTVL.

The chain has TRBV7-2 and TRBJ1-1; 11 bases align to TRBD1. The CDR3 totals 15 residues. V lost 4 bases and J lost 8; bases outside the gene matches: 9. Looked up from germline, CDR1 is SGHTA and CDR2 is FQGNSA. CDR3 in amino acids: CASSYNRDRGTEAFF. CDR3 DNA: TGTGCCAGCAGCTACAACCGGGACAGGGGGACCGAAGCTTTCTTT.

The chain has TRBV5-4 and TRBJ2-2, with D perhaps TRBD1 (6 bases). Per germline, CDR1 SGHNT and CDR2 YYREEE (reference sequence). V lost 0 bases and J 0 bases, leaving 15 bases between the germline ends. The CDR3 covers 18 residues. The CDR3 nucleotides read TGTGCCAGCAGCTTGGGAGGGTTGGGGACACCGAACACCGGGGAGCTGTTTTTT. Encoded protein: CASSLGGLGTPNTGELFF.

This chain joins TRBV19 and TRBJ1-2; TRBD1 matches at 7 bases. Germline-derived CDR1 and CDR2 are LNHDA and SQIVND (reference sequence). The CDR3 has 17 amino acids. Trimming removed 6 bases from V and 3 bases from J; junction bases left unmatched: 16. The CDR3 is CASRPGFWRGQDYGYTF. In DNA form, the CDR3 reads TGTGCCAGTAGACCGGGTTTTTGGAGGGGGCAAGACTATGGCTACACCTTC. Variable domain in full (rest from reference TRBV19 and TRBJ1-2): DGGITQSPKYLFRKEGQNVTLSCEQNLNHDAMYWYRQDPGQGLRLIYYSQIVNDFQKGDIAEGYSVSREKKESFPLTVTSAQKNPTAFYLCASRPGFWRGQDYGYTFGSGTRLTVV.

The CDR3 reads CASSWGLAGASTDTQYF. As DNA, the CDR3 is TGCGCCAGCAGCTGGGGACTAGCGGGGGCTAGCACAGATACGCAGTATTTT. The J gene is TRBJ2-3, the V gene TRBV5-1, with TRBD2 identical over 14 bases. The trim removed 3 bases at V and 0 bases at J, leaving 3 bases unmatched. Germline V gene sequence: CDR1 SGHRS, CDR2 YFSETQ. The length of the CDR3 is 17 residues.

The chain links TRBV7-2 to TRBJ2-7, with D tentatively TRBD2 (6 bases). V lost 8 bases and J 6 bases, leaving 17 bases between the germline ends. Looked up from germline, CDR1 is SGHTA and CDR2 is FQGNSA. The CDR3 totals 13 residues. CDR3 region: CASGQFPGGEQYF. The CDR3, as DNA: TGTGCCAGCGGTCAATTTCCCGGGGGCGAGCAGTACTTC.

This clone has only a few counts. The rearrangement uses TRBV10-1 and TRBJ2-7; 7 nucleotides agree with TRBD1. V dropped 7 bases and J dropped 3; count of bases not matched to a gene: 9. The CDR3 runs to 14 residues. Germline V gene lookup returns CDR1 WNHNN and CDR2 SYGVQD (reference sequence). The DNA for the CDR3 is TGCGCCAGCACCCCGACGGGACAGAGCTACGAGCAGTACTTC. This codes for CASTPTGQSYEQYF.

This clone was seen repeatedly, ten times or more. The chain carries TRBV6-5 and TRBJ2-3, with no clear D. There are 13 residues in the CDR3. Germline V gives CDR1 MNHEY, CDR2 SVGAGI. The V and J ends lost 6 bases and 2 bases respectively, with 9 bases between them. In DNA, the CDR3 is TGTGCCAGCAGGAGGTTCTTCACAGATACGCAGTATTTT. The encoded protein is CASRRFFTDTQYF.

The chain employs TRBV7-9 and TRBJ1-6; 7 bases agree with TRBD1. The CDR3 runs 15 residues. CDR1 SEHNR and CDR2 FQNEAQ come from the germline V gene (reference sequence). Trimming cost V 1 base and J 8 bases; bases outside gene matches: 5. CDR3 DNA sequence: TGTGCCAGCAGCTTAGGCGCCGGGACAGATTCACCCCTCCACTTT. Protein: CASSLGAGTDSPLHF.